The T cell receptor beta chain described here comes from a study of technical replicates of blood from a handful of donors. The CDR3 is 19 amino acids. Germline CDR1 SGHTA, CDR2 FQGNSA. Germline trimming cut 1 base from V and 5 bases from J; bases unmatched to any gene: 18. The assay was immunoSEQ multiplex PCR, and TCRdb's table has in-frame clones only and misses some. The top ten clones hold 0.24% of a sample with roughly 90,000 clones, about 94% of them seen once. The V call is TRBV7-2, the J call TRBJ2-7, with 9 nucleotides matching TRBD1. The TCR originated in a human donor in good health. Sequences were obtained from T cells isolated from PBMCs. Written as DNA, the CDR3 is TGTGCCAGCAGCTTAGAGAGTCGACAGGGGGGGACCTGGGTCGACGAGCAGTACTTC. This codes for CASSLESRQGGTWVDEQYF.